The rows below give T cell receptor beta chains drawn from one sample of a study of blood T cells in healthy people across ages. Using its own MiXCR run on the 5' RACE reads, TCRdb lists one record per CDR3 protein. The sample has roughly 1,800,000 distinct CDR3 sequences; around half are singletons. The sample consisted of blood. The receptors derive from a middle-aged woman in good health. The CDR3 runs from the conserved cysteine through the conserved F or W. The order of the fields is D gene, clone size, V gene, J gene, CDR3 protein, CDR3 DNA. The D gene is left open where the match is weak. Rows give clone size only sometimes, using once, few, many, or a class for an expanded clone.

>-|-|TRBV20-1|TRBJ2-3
CNTSGDTQYF
TGCAATACCAGCGGAGATACGCAGTATTTT
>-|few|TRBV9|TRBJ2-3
CASSDPNNPRDRATDTQYF
TGTGCCAGCAGCGATCCCAACAACCCCCGAGACAGAGCCACAGATACGCAGTATTTT
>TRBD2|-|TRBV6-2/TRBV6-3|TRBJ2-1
CASRVAGVSSYNEQFF
TGTGCCAGCAGGGTAGCGGGGGTGAGCTCCTACAATGAGCAGTTCTTC
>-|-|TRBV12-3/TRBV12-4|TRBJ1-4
CASSFSAGRQLFF
TGTGCCAGCAGTTTCTCCGCGGGACGACAACTGTTTTTT
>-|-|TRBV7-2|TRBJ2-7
CASSSGPFFNYEQYF
TGTGCCAGCAGCTCGGGACCTTTTTTCAATTACGAGCAGTACTTC
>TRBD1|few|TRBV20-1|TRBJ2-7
CSAIGQGTSYEQYF
TGCAGTGCTATAGGACAGGGGACCTCCTACGAGCAGTACTTC
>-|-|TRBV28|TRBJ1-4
CASNEKGFEKLFF
TGTGCCAGCAACGAGAAGGGTTTTGAAAAACTGTTTTTT
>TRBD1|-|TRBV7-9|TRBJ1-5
CASSYTGGNQPQHF
TGTGCCAGCAGCTATACAGGGGGCAATCAGCCCCAGCATTTT
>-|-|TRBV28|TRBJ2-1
CASRELKGYNEQFF
TGTGCCAGCAGGGAGTTAAAGGGCTACAATGAGCAGTTCTTC
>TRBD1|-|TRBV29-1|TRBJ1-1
CSVDVTGGSTEAFF
TGCAGCGTTGATGTCACAGGGGGCTCCACTGAAGCTTTCTTT
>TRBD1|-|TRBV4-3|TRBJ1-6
CASSQAGQVENSPLHF
TGCGCCAGCAGCCAAGCCGGACAGGTAGAGAATTCACCCCTCCACTTT
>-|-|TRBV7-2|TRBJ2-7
CASSFSPTATYEQYF
TGTGCCAGCAGCTTCTCTCCGACGGCAACCTACGAGCAGTACTTC
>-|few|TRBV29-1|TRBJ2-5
CSVDDGHQETQYF
TGCAGCGTTGATGACGGTCACCAAGAGACCCAGTACTTC
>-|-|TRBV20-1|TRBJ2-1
CSANPGDLPSYNEQFF
TGCAGTGCCAACCCCGGGGATCTCCCATCCTACAATGAGCAGTTCTTC
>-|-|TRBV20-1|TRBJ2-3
CSARGGYSTDMQYF
TGCAGTGCTAGAGGGGGCTATTCCACAGATATGCAGTATTTT
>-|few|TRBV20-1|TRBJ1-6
CSAGRGYTESYNSPLHF
TGCAGTGCTGGGAGGGGATATACTGAGTCCTATAATTCACCCCTCCACTTT
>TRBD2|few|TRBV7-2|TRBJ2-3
CASRPGGASTDTQYF
TGTGCCAGCAGACCGGGGGGTGCCAGCACAGATACGCAGTATTTT
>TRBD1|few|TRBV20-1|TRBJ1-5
CSASWDRVSQPQHF
TGCAGTGCTAGCTGGGACAGGGTCTCTCAGCCCCAGCATTTT
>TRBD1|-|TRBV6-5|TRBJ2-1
CASSRGTGQFF
TGTGCCAGCAGCCGGGGGACAGGGCAGTTCTTC
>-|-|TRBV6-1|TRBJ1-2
CASSPGHANYGYTF
TGTGCCAGCAGTCCGGGACACGCTAACTATGGCTACACCTTC
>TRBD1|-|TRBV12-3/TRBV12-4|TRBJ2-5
CANSRTGTGGWDAQYF
TGTGCCAACAGTCGAACCGGGACAGGGGGCTGGGACGCGCAGTACTTC
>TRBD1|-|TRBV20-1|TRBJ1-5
CSASPTGGRQPQHF
TGCAGTGCTAGCCCGACAGGGGGCAGGCAGCCCCAGCATTTT
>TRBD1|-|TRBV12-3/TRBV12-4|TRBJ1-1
CASRPTGSLNTEAFF
TGTGCCAGCAGACCGACAGGGTCCCTGAACACTGAAGCTTTCTTT